This record looks at one T cell receptor beta chain sequence and its context. The data were taken from a study of blood T cell repertoires in COVID-19. Study context: Both acute and convalescent COVID-19 samples were obtained from the United States, Italy and Spain.

In the original workflow: Amplified reference gene primers provided the basis for estimating nucleated cell counts. Clones were read by immunoSEQ multiplex PCR, and TCRdb kept only the in-frame ones, dropping some. The DNA gave D and trimming, while V, J and clone size come from that table. In the table there are roughly 260,000 clones, over 80% of which are singletons. Participants were placed into cohorts based on the clinical history they reported. Recovered status applied to Cohort 3 donors who had two consecutive negative PCRs. It also applied to those with clearance or with symptom resolution. V shed 3 bases and J shed 0 bases, with 12 bases lying between them. The CDR3 extends over 15 amino acids. CDR1 and CDR2 (germline): DFQATT, SNEGSKA (reference sequence).

This receptor was taken from a woman under 30 who had recovered from COVID-19. This chain joins TRBV20-1 and TRBJ1-5; D unclear. The source material was PBMCs or T cells enriched from blood (not recorded which). CDR3 DNA sequence: TGCAGTGCTAGTCGAAAACAGATTAGCAATCAGCCCCAGCATTTT. The encoded protein is CSASRKQISNQPQHF.